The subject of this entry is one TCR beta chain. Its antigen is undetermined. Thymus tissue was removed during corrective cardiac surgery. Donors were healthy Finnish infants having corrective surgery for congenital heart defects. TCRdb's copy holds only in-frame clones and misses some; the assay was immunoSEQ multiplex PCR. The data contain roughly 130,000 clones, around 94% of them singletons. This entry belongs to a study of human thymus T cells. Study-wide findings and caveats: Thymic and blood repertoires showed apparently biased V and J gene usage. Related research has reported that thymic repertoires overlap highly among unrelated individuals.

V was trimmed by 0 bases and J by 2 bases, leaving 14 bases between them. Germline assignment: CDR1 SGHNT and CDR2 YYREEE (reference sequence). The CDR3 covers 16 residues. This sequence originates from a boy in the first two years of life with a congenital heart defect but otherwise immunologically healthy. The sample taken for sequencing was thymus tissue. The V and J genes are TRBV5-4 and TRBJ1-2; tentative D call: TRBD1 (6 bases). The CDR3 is CASSLGGGRANYGYTF. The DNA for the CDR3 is TGTGCCAGCAGCTTGGGAGGGGGGCGAGCAAACTATGGCTACACCTTC.